This TCR beta chain was documented in a study of cytotoxic CD8 clonotypes in ibrutinib-treated CLL. Clones were sequenced by immunoSEQ multiplex PCR, and TCRdb holds only the in-frame ones, with some missing. The sample consists of about 300,000 clones, less than 85% of them appearing once. Trimming left V 6 bases short and J 7 bases short, with 15 bases between. CDR3 length equals 13 residues. Germline loops: CDR1 MNHEY, CDR2 SVGAGI. This chain uses TRBV6-5 with TRBJ1-2, with a weak D call TRBD1 (6 bases). The source was PBMCs, collected at disease progression, from a patient treated with ibrutinib. The TCR comes from a human donor with chronic lymphocytic leukemia. The CDR3 region is CASSLGGAGGYTF. The CDR3 nucleotides read TGTGCCAGCAGCCTCGGGGGCGCAGGTGGCTACACCTTC.